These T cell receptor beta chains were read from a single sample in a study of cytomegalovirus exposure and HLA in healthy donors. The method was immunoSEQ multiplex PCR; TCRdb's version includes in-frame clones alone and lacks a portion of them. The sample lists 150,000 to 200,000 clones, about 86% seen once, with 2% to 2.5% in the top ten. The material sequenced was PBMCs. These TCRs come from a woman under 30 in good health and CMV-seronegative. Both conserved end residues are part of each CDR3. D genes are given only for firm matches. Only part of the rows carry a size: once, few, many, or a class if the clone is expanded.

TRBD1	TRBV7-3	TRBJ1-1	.	CASSPTGQGMNTEAFF	TGTGCCAGCAGCCCGACCGGACAGGGGATGAATACTGAAGCTTTCTTT
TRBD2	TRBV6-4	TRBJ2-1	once	CASSDSSGRDEQFF	TGTGCCAGCAGTGACTCGAGCGGGAGGGATGAGCAGTTCTTC
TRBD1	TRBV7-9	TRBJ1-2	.	CASSSGQGKLGYTF	TGTGCCAGCAGCTCGGGACAGGGAAAGTTGGGCTACACCTTC
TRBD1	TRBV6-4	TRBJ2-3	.	CASSEQGAPDTQYF	TGTGCCAGCAGTGAACAGGGGGCCCCAGATACGCAGTATTTT
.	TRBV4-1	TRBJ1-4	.	CASSHTGEKLFF	TGCGCCAGCAGCCATACGGGTGAAAAACTGTTTTTT
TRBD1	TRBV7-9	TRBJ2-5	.	CASSRGQGKETQYF	TGTGCCAGCAGCCGAGGACAGGGGAAAGAGACCCAGTACTTC
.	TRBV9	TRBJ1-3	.	CASSVDGVGNTIYF	TGTGCCAGCAGCGTAGACGGGGTTGGAAACACCATATATTTT
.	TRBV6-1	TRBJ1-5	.	CASSGVRGGGGQPQHF	TGTGCCAGCAGTGGGGTAAGGGGTGGGGGAGGTCAGCCCCAGCATTTT
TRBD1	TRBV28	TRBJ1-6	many	CASRYSGQGNSPLHF	TGTGCCAGCAGGTACTCGGGACAGGGGAATTCACCCCTCCACTTT
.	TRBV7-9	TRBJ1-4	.	CASSSWTDEKLFF	TGTGCCAGCAGCTCCTGGACTGATGAAAAACTGTTTTTT
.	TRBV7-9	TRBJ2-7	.	CASSQTQGRNEQYF	TGTGCCAGCAGCCAAACCCAGGGAAGGAACGAGCAGTACTTC
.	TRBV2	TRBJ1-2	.	CASSEDQGNYGYTF	TGTGCCAGCAGTGAGGATCAGGGGAACTATGGCTACACCTTC
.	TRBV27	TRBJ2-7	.	CASSLSGSEGEQYF	TGTGCCAGCAGTTTAAGCGGGTCCGAGGGCGAGCAGTACTTC
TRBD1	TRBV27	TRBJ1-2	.	CASSFSAGTGHGYTF	TGTGCCAGCAGTTTCTCTGCCGGGACAGGTCATGGCTACACCTTC
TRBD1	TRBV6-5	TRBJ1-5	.	CASRGQEHQPQHF	TGTGCCAGCAGAGGACAGGAGCATCAGCCCCAGCATTTT
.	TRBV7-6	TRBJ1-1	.	CASSPIGGRTEAFF	TGTGCCAGCAGCCCGATCGGTGGGCGCACTGAAGCTTTCTTT
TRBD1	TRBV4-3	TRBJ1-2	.	CASSSAGGQGATNYGYTF	TGCGCCAGCAGCTCCGCTGGGGGGCAGGGGGCGACTAACTATGGCTACACCTTC
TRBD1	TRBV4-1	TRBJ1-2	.	CASSQGPGQGDYGYTF	TGCGCCAGCAGCCAGGGTCCGGGACAGGGTGACTATGGCTACACCTTC
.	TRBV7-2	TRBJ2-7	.	CASSLGGETYEQYF	TGTGCCAGCAGCTTAGGCGGGGAAACCTACGAGCAGTACTTC
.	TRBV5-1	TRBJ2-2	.	CASLRGPPDTGELFF	TGCGCCAGCCTTCGCGGCCCTCCGGACACCGGGGAGCTGTTTTTT
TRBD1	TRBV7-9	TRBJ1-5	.	CASSQQGQGPYQPQHF	TGTGCCAGCAGCCAACAGGGACAGGGACCCTATCAGCCCCAGCATTTT
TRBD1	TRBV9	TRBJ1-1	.	CASSVGTGAEGAFF	TGTGCCAGCAGCGTGGGAACAGGGGCTGAGGGAGCTTTCTTT
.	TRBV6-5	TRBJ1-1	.	CASSSTDMNTEAFF	TGTGCCAGCAGTTCGACAGACATGAACACTGAAGCTTTCTTT
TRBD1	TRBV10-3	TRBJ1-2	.	CAIMPGQGLEGYTF	TGTGCCATCATGCCGGGACAGGGTCTAGAAGGCTACACCTTC
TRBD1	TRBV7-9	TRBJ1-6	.	CASSPRNRGSPLHF	TGTGCCAGCAGCCCGAGAAACAGGGGGTCACCCCTCCACTTT
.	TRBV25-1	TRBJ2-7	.	CASSPRGGNSYEQYF	TGTGCCAGCAGCCCCAGAGGGGGAAACTCCTACGAGCAGTACTTC
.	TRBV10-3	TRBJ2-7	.	CAISDRSRKHYEQYF	TGTGCCATCAGTGACCGGAGTCGAAAGCACTACGAGCAGTACTTC